This T cell receptor beta chain was recovered during a study of cytomegalovirus exposure and HLA in healthy donors. General study points: Per published accounts, TCR beta sequences correctly predicted the HLA-A and HLA-B alleles of most subjects. A later analysis linked a missense variant in DCLRE1C to the trimming of TCR beta V and J genes. Rare TCR sequences predominated, though certain public TCRs were found in many donors.

Amplification used 60 Vbeta primers and 13 Jbeta primers. Method: immunoSEQ multiplex PCR; TCRdb's copy keeps in-frame clones and lacks some. Of under 300,000 clones detected, 70% to 90% appear once; the ten largest clones hold approximately 8.4%. A few counts support this clone. As yet, its antigen is unknown. Germline CDR1 SGHTS, CDR2 YDEGEE. With V trimmed by 1 base and J by 5 bases, 8 bases remained unmatched. The CDR3 consists of 15 residues. The genes are TRBV5-8 and TRBJ2-7; the match to TRBD1 covers 8 bases. The sample taken for sequencing was PBMCs. This TCR came from a woman aged 60-75 years in good health and CMV-seropositive. CDR3 region: CASSLFRGQTNEQYF. CDR3 nucleotide sequence: TGTGCCAGCAGCTTGTTCAGGGGGCAAACGAACGAGCAGTACTTC.